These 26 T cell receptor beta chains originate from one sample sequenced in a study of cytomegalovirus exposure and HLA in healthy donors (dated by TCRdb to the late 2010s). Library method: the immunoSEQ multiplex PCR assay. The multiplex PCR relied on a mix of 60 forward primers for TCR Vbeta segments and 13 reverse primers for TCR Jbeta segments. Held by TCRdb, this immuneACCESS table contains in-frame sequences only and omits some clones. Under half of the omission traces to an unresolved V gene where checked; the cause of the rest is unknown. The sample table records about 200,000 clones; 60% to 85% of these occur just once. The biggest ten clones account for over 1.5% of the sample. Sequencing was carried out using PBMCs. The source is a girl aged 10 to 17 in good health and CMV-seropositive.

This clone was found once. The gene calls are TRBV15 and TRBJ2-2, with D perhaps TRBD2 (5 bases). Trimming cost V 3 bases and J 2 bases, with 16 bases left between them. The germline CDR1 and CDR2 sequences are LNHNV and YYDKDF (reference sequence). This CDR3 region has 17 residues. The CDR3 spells CATSSDPGYLNTGELFF. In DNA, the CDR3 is TGTGCCACCAGCAGCGATCCGGGATACCTTAACACCGGGGAGCTGTTTTTT. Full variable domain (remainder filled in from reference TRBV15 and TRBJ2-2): DAMVIQNPRYQVTQFGKPVTLSCSQTLNHNVMYWYQQKSSQAPKLLFHYYDKDFNNEADTPDNFQSRRPNTSFCFLDIRSPGLGDTAMYLCATSSDPGYLNTGELFFGEGSRLTVL.

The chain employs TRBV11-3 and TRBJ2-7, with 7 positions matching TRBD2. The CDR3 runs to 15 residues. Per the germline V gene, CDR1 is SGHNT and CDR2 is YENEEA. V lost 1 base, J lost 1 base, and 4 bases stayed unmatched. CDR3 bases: TGTGCCAGCAGCTTAGGAGGGAGGGGATCCTACGAGCAGTACTTC. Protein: CASSLGGRGSYEQYF.

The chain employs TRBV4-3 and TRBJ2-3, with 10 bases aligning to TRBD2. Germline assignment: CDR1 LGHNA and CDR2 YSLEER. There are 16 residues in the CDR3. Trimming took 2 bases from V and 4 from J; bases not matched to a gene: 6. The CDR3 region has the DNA TGCGCCAGCAGCCAACATTATAGCGGGGGGCCAGATACGCAGTATTTT. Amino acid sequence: CASSQHYSGGPDTQYF.

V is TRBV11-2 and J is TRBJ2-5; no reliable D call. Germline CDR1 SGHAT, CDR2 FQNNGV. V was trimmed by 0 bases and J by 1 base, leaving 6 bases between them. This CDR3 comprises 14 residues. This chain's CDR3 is CASSLEAVQETQYF. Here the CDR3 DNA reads TGTGCCAGCAGCTTAGAGGCAGTCCAAGAGACCCAGTACTTC.

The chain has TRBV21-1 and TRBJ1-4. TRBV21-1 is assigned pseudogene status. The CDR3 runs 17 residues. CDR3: CASSKGSRGGRGEKLFF. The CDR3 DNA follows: TGTGCCAGCAGCAAAGGAAGTAGGGGGGGCCGAGGTGAAAAACTGTTTTTT.

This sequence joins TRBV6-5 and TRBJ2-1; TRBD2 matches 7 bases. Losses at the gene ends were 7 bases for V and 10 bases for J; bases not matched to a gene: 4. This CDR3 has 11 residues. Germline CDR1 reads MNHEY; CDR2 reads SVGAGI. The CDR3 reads CASTVGGEQFF. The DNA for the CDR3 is TGTGCCAGCACGGTGGGAGGGGAGCAGTTCTTC.

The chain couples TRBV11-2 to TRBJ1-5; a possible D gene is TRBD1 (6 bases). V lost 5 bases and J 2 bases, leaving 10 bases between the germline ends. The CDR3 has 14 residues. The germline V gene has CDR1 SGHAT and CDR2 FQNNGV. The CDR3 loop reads CASSTGLGNQPQHF. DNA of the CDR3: TGTGCCAGCAGCACAGGGTTGGGCAATCAGCCCCAGCATTTT.

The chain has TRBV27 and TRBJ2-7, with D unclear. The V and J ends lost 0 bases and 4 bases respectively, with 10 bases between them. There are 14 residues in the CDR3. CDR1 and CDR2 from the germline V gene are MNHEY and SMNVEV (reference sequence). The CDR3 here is CASSLSLRRYEQYF. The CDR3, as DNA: TGTGCCAGCAGTTTATCCCTTCGGCGGTACGAGCAGTACTTC.

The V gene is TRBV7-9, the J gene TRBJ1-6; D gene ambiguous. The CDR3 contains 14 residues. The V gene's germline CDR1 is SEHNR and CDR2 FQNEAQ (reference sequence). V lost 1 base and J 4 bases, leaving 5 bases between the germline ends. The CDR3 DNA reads TGTGCCAGCAGCTTAGATAGTTATAATTCACCCCTCCACTTT. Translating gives CASSLDSYNSPLHF. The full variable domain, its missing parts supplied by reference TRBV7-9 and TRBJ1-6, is DTGVSQNPRHKITKRGQNVTFRCDPISEHNRLYWYRQTLGQGPEFLTYFQNEAQLEKSRLLSDRFSAERPKGSFSTLEIQRTEQGDSAMYLCASSLDSYNSPLHFGNGTRLTVT.

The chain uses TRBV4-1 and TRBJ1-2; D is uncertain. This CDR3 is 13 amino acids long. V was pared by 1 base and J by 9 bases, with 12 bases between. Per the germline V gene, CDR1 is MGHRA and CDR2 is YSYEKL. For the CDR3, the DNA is TGCGCCAGCAGCCAAGTGATCCCGGGTCGCTACACCTTC. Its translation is CASSQVIPGRYTF.

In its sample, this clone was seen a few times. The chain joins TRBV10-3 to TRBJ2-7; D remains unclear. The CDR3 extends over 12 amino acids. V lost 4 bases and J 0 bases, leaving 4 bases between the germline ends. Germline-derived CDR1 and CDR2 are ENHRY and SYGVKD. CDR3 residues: CAISANSYEQYF. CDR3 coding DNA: TGTGCCATCAGTGCTAACTCCTACGAGCAGTACTTC.

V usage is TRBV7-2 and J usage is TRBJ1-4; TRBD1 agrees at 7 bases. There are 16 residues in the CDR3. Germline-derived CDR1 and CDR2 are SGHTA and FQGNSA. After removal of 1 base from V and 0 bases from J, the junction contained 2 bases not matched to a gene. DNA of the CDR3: TGTGCCAGCAGCTTAGTCCAGGGGGCAACTAATGAAAAACTGTTTTTT. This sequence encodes CASSLVQGATNEKLFF.

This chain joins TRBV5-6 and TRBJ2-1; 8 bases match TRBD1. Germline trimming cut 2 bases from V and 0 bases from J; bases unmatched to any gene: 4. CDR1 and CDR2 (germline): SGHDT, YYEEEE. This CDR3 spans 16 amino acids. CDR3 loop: CASSFGQGRSYNEQFF. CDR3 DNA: TGTGCCAGCAGCTTCGGACAGGGCCGCTCCTACAATGAGCAGTTCTTC.

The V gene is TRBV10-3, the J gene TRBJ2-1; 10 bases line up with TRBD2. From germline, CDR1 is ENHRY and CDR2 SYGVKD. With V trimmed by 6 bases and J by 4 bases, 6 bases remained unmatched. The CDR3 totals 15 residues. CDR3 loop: CAISPAGGHYNEQFF. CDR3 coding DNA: TGTGCCATCAGCCCAGCGGGGGGGCATTACAATGAGCAGTTCTTC.

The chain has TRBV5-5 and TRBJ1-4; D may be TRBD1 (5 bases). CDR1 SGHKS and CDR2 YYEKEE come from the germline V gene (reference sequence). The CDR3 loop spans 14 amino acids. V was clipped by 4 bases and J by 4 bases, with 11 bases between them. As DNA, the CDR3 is TGTGCCAGCAGCCTAGGGGTCCTTAATGAAAAACTGTTTTTT. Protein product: CASSLGVLNEKLFF. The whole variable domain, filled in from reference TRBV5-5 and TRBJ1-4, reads DAGVTQSPTHLIKTRGQQVTLRCSPISGHKSVSWYQQVLGQGPQFIFQYYEKEERGRGNFPDRFSARQFPNYSSELNVNALLLGDSALYLCASSLGVLNEKLFFGSGTQLSVL.

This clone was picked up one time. DNA for the CDR3: TGCGCCAGCAGCCAGGCACAGGGGGTGGGCTATGGCTACACCTTC. Protein sequence: CASSQAQGVGYGYTF. The gene calls are TRBV4-3 and TRBJ1-2; 8 positions agree with TRBD1. Losses at the gene ends were 3 bases for V and 4 bases for J; bases not matched to a gene: 7. Looked up from germline, CDR1 is LGHNA and CDR2 is YSLEER. There are 15 residues in the CDR3.

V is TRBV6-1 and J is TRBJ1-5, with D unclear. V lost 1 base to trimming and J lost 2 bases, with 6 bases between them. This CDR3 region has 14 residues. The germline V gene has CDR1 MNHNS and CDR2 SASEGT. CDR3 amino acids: CASSEGGGNQPQHF. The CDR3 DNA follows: TGTGCCAGCAGTGAAGGGGGAGGCAATCAGCCCCAGCATTTT.

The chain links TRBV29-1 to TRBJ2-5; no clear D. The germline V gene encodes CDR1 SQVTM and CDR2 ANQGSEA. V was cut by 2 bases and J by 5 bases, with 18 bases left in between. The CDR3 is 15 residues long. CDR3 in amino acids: CSVETQALRSETQYF. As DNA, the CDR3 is TGCAGCGTTGAAACGCAGGCCTTACGATCGGAGACCCAGTACTTC.

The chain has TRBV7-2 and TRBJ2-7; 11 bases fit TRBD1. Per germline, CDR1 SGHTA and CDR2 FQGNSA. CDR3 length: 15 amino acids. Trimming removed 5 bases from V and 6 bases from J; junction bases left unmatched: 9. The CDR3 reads CASSPTGTGGFEQYF. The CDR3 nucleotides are TGTGCCAGCAGCCCTACCGGGACAGGGGGATTCGAGCAGTACTTC.

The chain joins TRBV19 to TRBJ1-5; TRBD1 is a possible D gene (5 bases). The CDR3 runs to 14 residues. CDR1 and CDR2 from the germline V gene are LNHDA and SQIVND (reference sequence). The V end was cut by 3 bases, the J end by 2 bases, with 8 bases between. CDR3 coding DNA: TGTGCCAGTAGTATCGCCAGGGGCAATCAGCCCCAGCATTTT. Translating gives CASSIARGNQPQHF.

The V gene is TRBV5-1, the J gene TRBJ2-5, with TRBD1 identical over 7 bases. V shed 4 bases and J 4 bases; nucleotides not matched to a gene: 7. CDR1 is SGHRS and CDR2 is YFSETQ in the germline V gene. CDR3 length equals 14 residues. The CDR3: CASSPAGGGETQYF. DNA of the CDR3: TGCGCCAGCAGCCCTGCAGGGGGTGGAGAGACCCAGTACTTC. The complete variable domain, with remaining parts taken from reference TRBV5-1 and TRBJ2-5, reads KAGVTQTPRYLIKTRGQQVTLSCSPISGHRSVSWYQQTPGQGLQFLFEYFSETQRNKGNFPGRFSGRQFSNSRSEMNVSTLELGDSALYLCASSPAGGGETQYFGPGTRLLVL.

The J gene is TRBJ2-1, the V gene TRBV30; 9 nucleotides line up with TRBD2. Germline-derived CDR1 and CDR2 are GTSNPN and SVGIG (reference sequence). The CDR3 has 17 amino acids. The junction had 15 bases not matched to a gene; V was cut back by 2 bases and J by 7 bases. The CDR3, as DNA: TGTGCCTGGAGTTGGATAATGGCACTAGCGGGCGCTAATGAGCAGTTCTTC. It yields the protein CAWSWIMALAGANEQFF.

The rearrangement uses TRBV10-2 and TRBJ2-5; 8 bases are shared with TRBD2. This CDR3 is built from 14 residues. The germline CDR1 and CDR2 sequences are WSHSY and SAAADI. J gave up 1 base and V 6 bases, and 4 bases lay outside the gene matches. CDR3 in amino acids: CASRASGGQETQYF. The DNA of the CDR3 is TGCGCCAGCAGAGCAAGCGGGGGCCAAGAGACCCAGTACTTC.

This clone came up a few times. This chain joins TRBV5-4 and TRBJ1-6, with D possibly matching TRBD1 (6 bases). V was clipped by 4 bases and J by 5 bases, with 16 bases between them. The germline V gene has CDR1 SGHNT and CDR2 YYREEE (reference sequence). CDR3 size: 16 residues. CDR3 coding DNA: TGTGCCAGCAGCCATTTATCGACAGGTCATAATTCACCCCTCCACTTT. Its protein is CASSHLSTGHNSPLHF.

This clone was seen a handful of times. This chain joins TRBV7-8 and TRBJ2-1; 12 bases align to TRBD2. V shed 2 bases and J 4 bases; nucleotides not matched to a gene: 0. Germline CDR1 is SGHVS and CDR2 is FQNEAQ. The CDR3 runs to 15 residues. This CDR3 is CASSLTSGGYNEQFF. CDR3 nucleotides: TGTGCCAGCAGCTTAACTAGCGGGGGGTACAATGAGCAGTTCTTC. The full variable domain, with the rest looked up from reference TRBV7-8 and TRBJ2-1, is GAGVSQSPRYKVAKRGQDVALRCDPISGHVSLFWYQQALGQGPEFLTYFQNEAQLDKSGLPSDRFFAERPEGSVSTLKIQRTQQEDSAVYLCASSLTSGGYNEQFFGPGTRLTVL.

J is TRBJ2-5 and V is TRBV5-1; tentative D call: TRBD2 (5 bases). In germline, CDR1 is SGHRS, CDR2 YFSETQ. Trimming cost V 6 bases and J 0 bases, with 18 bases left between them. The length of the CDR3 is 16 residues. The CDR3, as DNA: TGCGCCAGCAAAGCGGCCGGAGCGGTTTACCAAGAGACCCAGTACTTC. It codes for CASKAAGAVYQETQYF.